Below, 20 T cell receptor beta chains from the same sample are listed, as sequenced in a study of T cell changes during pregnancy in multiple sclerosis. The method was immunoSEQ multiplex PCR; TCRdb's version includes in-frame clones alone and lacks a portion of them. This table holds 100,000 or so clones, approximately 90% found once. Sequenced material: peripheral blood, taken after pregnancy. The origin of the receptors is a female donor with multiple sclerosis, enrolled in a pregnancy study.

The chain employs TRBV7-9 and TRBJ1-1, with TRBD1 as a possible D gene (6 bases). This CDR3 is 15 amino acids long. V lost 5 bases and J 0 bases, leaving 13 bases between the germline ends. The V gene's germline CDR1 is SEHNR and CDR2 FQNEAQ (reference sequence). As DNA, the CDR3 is TGTGCCAGCAGCATCTCGACAGGACTGAACACTGAAGCTTTCTTT. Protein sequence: CASSISTGLNTEAFF.

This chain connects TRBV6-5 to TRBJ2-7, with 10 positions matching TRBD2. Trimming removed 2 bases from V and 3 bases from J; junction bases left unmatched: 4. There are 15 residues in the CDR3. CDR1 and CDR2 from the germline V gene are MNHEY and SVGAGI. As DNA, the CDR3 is TGTGCCAGCAGTTACGAGCTAGCGGGAGTCTACGAGCAGTACTTC. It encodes CASSYELAGVYEQYF.

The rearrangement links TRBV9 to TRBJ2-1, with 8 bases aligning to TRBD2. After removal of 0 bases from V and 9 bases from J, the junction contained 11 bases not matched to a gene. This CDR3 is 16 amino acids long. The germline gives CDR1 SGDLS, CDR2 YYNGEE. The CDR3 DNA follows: TGTGCCAGCAGCGTAGCCCTTCCGGGGGGGCCCGGTGAGCAGTTCTTC. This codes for CASSVALPGGPGEQFF.

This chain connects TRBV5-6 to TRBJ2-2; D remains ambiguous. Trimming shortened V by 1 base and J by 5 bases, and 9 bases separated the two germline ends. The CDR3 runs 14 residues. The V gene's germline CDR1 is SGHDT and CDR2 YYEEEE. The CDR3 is CASSLLLLTGELFF. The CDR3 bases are TGTGCCAGCAGCTTGCTTCTGTTAACCGGGGAGCTGTTTTTT.

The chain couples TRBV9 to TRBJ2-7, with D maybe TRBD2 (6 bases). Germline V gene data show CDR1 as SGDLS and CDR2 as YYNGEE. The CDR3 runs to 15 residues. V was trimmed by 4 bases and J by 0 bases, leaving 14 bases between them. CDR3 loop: CASSLTGASSYEQYF. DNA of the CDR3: TGTGCCAGCAGCCTCACGGGAGCAAGCTCCTACGAGCAGTACTTC.

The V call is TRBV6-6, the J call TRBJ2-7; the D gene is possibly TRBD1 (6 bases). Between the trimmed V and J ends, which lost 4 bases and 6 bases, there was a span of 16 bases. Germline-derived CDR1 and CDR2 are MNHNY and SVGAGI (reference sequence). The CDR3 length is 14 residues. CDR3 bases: TGTGCCAGCAGTTCCGGGACACTTTTTGGCGAGCAGTACTTC. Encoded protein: CASSSGTLFGEQYF.

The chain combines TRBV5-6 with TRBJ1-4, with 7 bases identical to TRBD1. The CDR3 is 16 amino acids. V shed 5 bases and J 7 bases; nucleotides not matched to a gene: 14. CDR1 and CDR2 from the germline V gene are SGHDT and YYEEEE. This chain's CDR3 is CASRKRDGTDFEKLFF. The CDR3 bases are TGTGCCAGCAGGAAGAGAGACGGGACAGACTTTGAAAAACTGTTTTTT.

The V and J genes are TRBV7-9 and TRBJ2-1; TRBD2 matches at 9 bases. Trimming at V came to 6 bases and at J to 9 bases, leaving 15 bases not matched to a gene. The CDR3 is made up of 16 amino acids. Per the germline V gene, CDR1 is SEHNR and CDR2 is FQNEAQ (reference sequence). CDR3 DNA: TGTGCCAGCAGTGTGCCTAGCGGGGTATTGGTGGGTGAGCAGTTCTTC. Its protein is CASSVPSGVLVGEQFF.

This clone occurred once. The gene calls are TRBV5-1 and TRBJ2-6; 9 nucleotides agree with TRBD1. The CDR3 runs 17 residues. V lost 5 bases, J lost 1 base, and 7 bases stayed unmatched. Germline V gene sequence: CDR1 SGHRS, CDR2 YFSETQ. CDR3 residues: CASRIQGAPSGANVLTF. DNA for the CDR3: TGCGCCAGCAGGATACAGGGGGCCCCATCTGGGGCCAACGTCCTGACTTTC.

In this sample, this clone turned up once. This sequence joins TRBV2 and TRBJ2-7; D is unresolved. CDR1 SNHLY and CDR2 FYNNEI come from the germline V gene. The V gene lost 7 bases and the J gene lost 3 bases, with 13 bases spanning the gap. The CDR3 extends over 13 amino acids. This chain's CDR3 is CASKVSLLYEQYF. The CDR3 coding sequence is TGTGCCAGCAAAGTCAGTCTCCTCTACGAGCAGTACTTC.

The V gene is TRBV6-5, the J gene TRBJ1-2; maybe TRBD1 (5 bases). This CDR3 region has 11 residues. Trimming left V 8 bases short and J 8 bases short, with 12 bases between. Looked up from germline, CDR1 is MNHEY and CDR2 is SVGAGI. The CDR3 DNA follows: TGTGCCAGCGGTCCCGACAGCGGCTACACCTTC. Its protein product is CASGPDSGYTF.

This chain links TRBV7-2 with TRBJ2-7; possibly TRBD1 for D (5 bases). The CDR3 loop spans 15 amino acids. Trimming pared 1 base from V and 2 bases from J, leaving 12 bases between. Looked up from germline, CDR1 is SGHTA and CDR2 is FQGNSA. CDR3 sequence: CASSLVGAPTYEQYF. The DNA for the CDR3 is TGTGCCAGCAGCTTAGTTGGGGCCCCCACCTACGAGCAGTACTTC.

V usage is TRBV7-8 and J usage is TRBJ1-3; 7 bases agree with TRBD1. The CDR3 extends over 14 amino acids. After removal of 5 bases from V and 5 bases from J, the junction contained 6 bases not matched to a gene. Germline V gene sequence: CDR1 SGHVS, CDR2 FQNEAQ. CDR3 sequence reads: CASSIGTDRNTIYF. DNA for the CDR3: TGTGCCAGCAGCATAGGGACAGATCGAAACACCATATATTTT.

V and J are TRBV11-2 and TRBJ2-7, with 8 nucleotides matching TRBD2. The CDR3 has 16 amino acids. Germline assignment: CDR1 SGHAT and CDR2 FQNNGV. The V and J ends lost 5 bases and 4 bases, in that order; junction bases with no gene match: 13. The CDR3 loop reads CASSRLGRSGSYEQYF. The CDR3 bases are TGTGCCAGCAGCCGCTTAGGGAGAAGCGGGAGTTACGAGCAGTACTTC. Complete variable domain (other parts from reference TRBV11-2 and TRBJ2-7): EAGVAQSPRYKIIEKRQSVAFWCNPISGHATLYWYQQILGQGPKLLIQFQNNGVVDDSQLPKDRFSAERLKGVDSTLKIQPAKLEDSAVYLCASSRLGRSGSYEQYFGPGTRLTVT.

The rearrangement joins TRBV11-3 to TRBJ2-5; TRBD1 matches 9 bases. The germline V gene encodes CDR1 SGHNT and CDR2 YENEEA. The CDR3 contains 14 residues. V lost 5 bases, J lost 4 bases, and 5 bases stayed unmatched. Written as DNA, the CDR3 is TGTGCCAGCAGCCCTCGGGACAGGGTAGAGACCCAGTACTTC. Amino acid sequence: CASSPRDRVETQYF.

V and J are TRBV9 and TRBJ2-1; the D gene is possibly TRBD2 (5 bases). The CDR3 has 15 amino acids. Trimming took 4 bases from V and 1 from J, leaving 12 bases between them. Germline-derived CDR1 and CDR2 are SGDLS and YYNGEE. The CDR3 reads CASSISASSYNEQFF. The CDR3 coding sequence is TGTGCCAGCAGCATTAGCGCTTCATCCTACAATGAGCAGTTCTTC. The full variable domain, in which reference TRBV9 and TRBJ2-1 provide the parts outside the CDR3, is DSGVTQTPKHLITATGQRVTLRCSPRSGDLSVYWYQQSLDQGLQFLIQYYNGEERAKGNILERFSAQQFPDLHSELNLSSLELGDSALYFCASSISASSYNEQFFGPGTRLTVL.

The CDR3 nucleotides are TGCGCCAGCAGCCTCGGACTAGCGGGAGTTGGCACAGATACGCAGTATTTT. It translates to CASSLGLAGVGTDTQYF. The chain links TRBV5-1 to TRBJ2-3; 13 positions agree with TRBD2. The germline V gene has CDR1 SGHRS and CDR2 YFSETQ. CDR3 length: 17 amino acids. The trim removed 4 bases at V and 1 base at J, leaving 6 bases unmatched.

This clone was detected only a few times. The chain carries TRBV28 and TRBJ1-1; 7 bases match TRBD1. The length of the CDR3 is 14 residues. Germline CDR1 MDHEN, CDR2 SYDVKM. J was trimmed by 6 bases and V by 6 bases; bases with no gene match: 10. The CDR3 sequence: CASRSTGLVAEAFF. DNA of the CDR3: TGTGCCAGCAGGTCGACAGGGCTCGTCGCTGAAGCTTTCTTT.

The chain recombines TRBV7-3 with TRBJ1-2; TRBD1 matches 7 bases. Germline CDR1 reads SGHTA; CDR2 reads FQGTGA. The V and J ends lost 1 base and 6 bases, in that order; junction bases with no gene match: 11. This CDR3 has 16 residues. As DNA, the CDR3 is TGTGCCAGCAGCTTAAGTAGGGGCAGGGGGACAGATGGCTACACCTTC. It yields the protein CASSLSRGRGTDGYTF. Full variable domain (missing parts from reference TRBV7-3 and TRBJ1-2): GAGVSQTPSNKVTEKGKYVELRCDPISGHTALYWYRQSLGQGPEFLIYFQGTGAADDSGLPNDRFFAVRPEGSVSTLKIQRTERGDSAVYLCASSLSRGRGTDGYTFGSGTRLTVV.

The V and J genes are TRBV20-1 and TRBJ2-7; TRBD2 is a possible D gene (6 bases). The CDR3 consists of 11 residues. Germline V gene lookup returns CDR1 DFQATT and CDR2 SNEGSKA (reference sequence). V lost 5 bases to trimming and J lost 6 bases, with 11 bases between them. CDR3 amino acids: CSASGGGEQYF. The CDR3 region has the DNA TGCAGTGCTTCCGGGGGTGGCGAGCAGTACTTC.